The 30 T cell receptor beta chains below all came from one sample that was sequenced in a study of blood T cell repertoires in COVID-19. Profiling relied on immunoSEQ multiplex PCR, and the TCRdb table lists in-frame clones only, not all of them. The sample has approximately 230,000 clones, around nine tenths seen once; the top ten hold approximately 1.9%. Material: PBMCs or T cells enriched from blood (not recorded which). The receptor source for this set is a young woman who had recovered from COVID-19.

The chain combines TRBV5-4 with TRBJ1-4; TRBD1 matches at 8 bases. Looked up from germline, CDR1 is SGHNT and CDR2 is YYREEE (reference sequence). The CDR3 sequence is 14 residues long. V gave up 4 bases and J gave up 7 bases; unmatched junction bases: 6. The CDR3 DNA follows: TGTGCCAGCAGCGGGGACAGGCACCCTGAAAAACTGTTTTTT. It yields the protein CASSGDRHPEKLFF.

The rearrangement joins TRBV11-1 to TRBJ2-1, with D possibly matching TRBD1 (5 bases). CDR3 length: 15 amino acids. Looked up from germline, CDR1 is SGHAT and CDR2 is FQDESV (reference sequence). V dropped 4 bases and J dropped 6 bases, with 16 bases sitting between them. For the CDR3, the DNA is TGTGCCAGCAGCTCAGGGTCCTACTTCCTCAATGAGCAGTTCTTC. This sequence encodes CASSSGSYFLNEQFF.

The DNA of the CDR3 is TGTGCCAGCAGCCGCCCGGGGGGGCTCCTCACAGATACGCAGTATTTT. It encodes CASSRPGGLLTDTQYF. The chain couples TRBV3-1 (or the pseudogene TRBV3-2) to TRBJ2-3; 8 bases are a match to TRBD2. Trimming cost V 4 bases and J 2 bases; bases outside gene matches: 8. This CDR3 has 16 residues. Germline V gives CDR1 LGHDT, CDR2 YNNKEL (reference sequence).

The chain joins TRBV25-1 to TRBJ1-2, with D hard to call. V lost 4 bases to trimming and J lost 10 bases, with 22 bases between them. The CDR3 has 15 residues. CDR1 is MGHDK, CDR2 SYGVNS, per germline. This CDR3 reads CASSATATRGRVYTF. CDR3 sequence (DNA): TGTGCCAGCAGTGCGACCGCCACTCGCGGGAGGGTCTACACCTTC.

CDR3 DNA sequence: TGTGCCAGCAGCGCGAATAGCGGGGGGGGCACCGGGGAGCTGTTTTTT. Translated: CASSANSGGGTGELFF. This rearrangement joins TRBV7-2 to TRBJ2-2; TRBD2 agrees at 11 bases. The germline gives CDR1 SGHTA, CDR2 FQGNSA. The CDR3 sequence is 16 residues long. V shed 5 bases and J 4 bases; nucleotides not matched to a gene: 6.

The CDR3 spells CASSPRRNLNTEAFF. CDR3 DNA: TGTGCCAGCAGCCCGAGAAGAAATCTGAACACTGAAGCTTTCTTT. V is TRBV13 and J is TRBJ1-1; D call uncertain. Germline CDR1 PRHDT, CDR2 FYEKMQ (reference sequence). V lost 5 bases, J lost 0 bases, and 13 bases lay in between. This CDR3 contains 15 residues.

The J gene is TRBJ1-2, the V gene TRBV6-5; 8 nucleotides align to TRBD1. V trimming: 6 bases; J trimming: 5 bases; junction bases outside the gene matches: 5. The CDR3 totals 13 residues. The germline V gene encodes CDR1 MNHEY and CDR2 SVGAGI. In DNA form, the CDR3 reads TGTGCCAGCAGACCGAGGACAGGGTATGGCTACACCTTC. This encodes CASRPRTGYGYTF.

The rearrangement uses TRBV6-5 and TRBJ1-2; 9 nucleotides align to TRBD1. V shed 1 base, J shed 8 bases, and the junction held 8 bases outside the gene matches. Germline V lookup: CDR1 MNHEY, CDR2 SVGAGI. The CDR3 extends over 15 amino acids. CDR3 in DNA: TGTGCCAGCAGTTACTTACAGGGGGCGGTCGACGGCTACACCTTC. It codes for CASSYLQGAVDGYTF.

The chain couples TRBV5-4 to TRBJ2-2, with 12 bases that match TRBD2. Trimming cost V 7 bases and J 1 base; bases outside gene matches: 8. Germline CDR1 and CDR2: SGHNT and YYREEE (reference sequence). The CDR3 is made up of 17 amino acids. The CDR3: CASSWTSGTLNTGELFF. DNA of the CDR3: TGTGCCAGCTCATGGACTAGCGGGACCCTGAACACCGGGGAGCTGTTTTTT.

The CDR3 nucleotides read TGTGCCATCAGTGAGTCTCAGGGGAGCGACGAGCAGTACTTC. Amino acid sequence: CAISESQGSDEQYF. The V call is TRBV10-3, the J call TRBJ2-7; the D gene is possibly TRBD1 (6 bases). The V end was cut by 0 bases, the J end by 5 bases, with 11 bases between. The CDR3 sequence is 14 residues long. Germline V lookup: CDR1 ENHRY, CDR2 SYGVKD.

This clone was seen only once. The CDR3 spells CASSSLKRSYNEQFF. As DNA, the CDR3 is TGTGCCAGCAGCTCTTTAAAGAGATCCTACAATGAGCAGTTCTTC. The chain is built from TRBV11-2 and TRBJ2-1; D remains unclear. CDR1 SGHAT and CDR2 FQNNGV come from the germline V gene. Trimming removed 4 bases from V and 1 base from J, with 11 bases in between. This CDR3 is built from 15 residues.

The chain links TRBV27 to TRBJ2-5, with TRBD2 matching over 7 bases. CDR1 and CDR2 from the germline V gene are MNHEY and SMNVEV (reference sequence). The CDR3 sequence is 15 residues long. V dropped 6 bases and J dropped 5; count of bases not matched to a gene: 12. For the CDR3, the DNA is TGTGCCAGCAGAAGCGGGACTGCCGTTCTTGAGACCCAGTACTTC. As protein: CASRSGTAVLETQYF.

The gene calls are TRBV12-3 or TRBV12-4 and TRBJ1-2; TRBD1 might be the D (5 bases). The CDR3 totals 12 residues. Trimming shortened V by 2 bases and J by 4 bases, and 5 bases separated the two germline ends. The DNA for the CDR3 is TGTGCCAGCAGTTTACAGGGCTATGGCTACACCTTC. Protein: CASSLQGYGYTF.

The gene calls are TRBV19 and TRBJ1-2, with 10 bases that match TRBD1. The trim removed 3 bases at V and 4 bases at J, leaving 2 bases unmatched. The CDR3 spans 14 residues. Germline assignment: CDR1 LNHDA and CDR2 SQIVND (reference sequence). The CDR3 coding sequence is TGTGCCAGTAGTATCGGGGACAGGGGCTATGGCTACACCTTC. It encodes CASSIGDRGYGYTF. Complete variable domain (other parts from reference TRBV19 and TRBJ1-2): DGGITQSPKYLFRKEGQNVTLSCEQNLNHDAMYWYRQDPGQGLRLIYYSQIVNDFQKGDIAEGYSVSREKKESFPLTVTSAQKNPTAFYLCASSIGDRGYGYTFGSGTRLTVV.

V and J are TRBV6-2 or TRBV6-3 and TRBJ1-5; 8 positions match TRBD1. Germline trimming cut 5 bases from V and 3 bases from J; bases unmatched to any gene: 6. Germline lookup yields CDR1 MNHEY and CDR2 SVGEGT. This CDR3 has 15 residues. CDR3 in DNA: TGTGCCAGCAGTGTTGCGGACAGGGTCAATCAGCCCCAGCATTTT. The encoded protein is CASSVADRVNQPQHF.

The chain uses TRBV3-1 (or the pseudogene TRBV3-2) and TRBJ2-1, with 8 positions matching TRBD2. The V gene's germline CDR1 is LGHDT and CDR2 YNNKEL (reference sequence). The V segment lost 4 bases and the J segment 2 bases; nucleotides outside the gene matches: 4. The length of the CDR3 is 15 residues. Written as DNA, the CDR3 is TGTGCCAGCAGCCCGTTAGCGGGAACCTACAATGAGCAGTTCTTC. It encodes CASSPLAGTYNEQFF.

V usage is TRBV29-1 and J usage is TRBJ1-1, with TRBD1 matching over 10 bases. Trimming cost V 6 bases and J 0 bases; bases outside gene matches: 4. CDR1 and CDR2 (germline): SQVTM, ANQGSEA. The CDR3 is 14 amino acids. DNA for the CDR3: TGCAGCGTCGGACAGGGGGGCGTGAACACTGAAGCTTTCTTT. The encoded protein is CSVGQGGVNTEAFF.

The rearrangement uses TRBV6-5 and TRBJ1-3, with unresolved D. The ends were cut back, 8 bases at V and 0 bases at J, with 11 bases in the middle. The CDR3 runs to 14 residues. The germline V gene has CDR1 MNHEY and CDR2 SVGAGI. CDR3 in amino acids: CASRGGNSGNTIYF. As DNA, the CDR3 is TGTGCCAGCCGGGGAGGGAACTCTGGAAACACCATATATTTT.

This clone appeared a few times. This chain joins TRBV27 and TRBJ1-4; 7 bases agree with TRBD1. CDR1 is MNHEY, CDR2 SMNVEV, per germline (reference sequence). The CDR3 totals 15 residues. With 3 bases clipped from V and 5 bases from J, the junction kept 6 bases outside the gene matches. CDR3: CASSFGGQPNEKLFF. The CDR3 nucleotides read TGTGCCAGCAGTTTTGGGGGACAGCCGAATGAAAAACTGTTTTTT.

This chain connects TRBV6-5 to TRBJ1-6; TRBD1 might be the D (5 bases). Germline V gives CDR1 MNHEY, CDR2 SVGAGI. The V and J ends lost 5 bases and 5 bases respectively, with 10 bases between them. This CDR3 has 14 residues. CDR3 sequence: CASSPTGNNSPLHF. In DNA, the CDR3 is TGTGCCAGCAGTCCCACAGGAAATAATTCACCCCTCCACTTT.

The rearrangement uses TRBV7-4 and TRBJ1-1, with D perhaps matching TRBD1 (6 bases). CDR3 length equals 15 residues. V was cut by 6 bases and J by 2 bases, with 16 bases left in between. Germline-derived CDR1 and CDR2 are SGHVT and SQSDAQ. Here the CDR3 reads CASRSDRHINTEAFF. CDR3 nucleotide sequence: TGTGCCAGCAGATCCGACAGGCACATTAACACTGAAGCTTTCTTT.

The chain recombines TRBV18 with TRBJ2-7; no definite D call. The V end was cut by 3 bases, the J end by 4 bases, with 13 bases between. CDR1 KGHSH and CDR2 LQKENI come from the germline V gene. The CDR3 contains 14 residues. CDR3 DNA sequence: TGTGCCAGCTCACCCCCCACCGGTATTTACGAGCAGTACTTC. Its translation: CASSPPTGIYEQYF.

The chain carries TRBV4-3 and TRBJ2-1; no clear D gene. The V end lost 1 base, the J end lost 4 bases, and 8 bases lay between the germline ends. CDR3 length: 14 amino acids. Germline CDR1 LGHNA, CDR2 YSLEER. The CDR3: CASSQVASYNEQFF. The DNA for the CDR3 is TGCGCCAGCAGCCAAGTCGCGTCGTACAATGAGCAGTTCTTC.

The genes are TRBV6-5 and TRBJ2-1, with 8 bases lining up with TRBD2. Germline CDR1 reads MNHEY; CDR2 reads SVGAGI. The CDR3 length is 14 residues. Unmatched junction bases numbered 4, after V lost 7 bases and J lost 2 bases. The CDR3 DNA reads as TGTGCCAGCAAGCGGGAGCACGCCTACAATGAGCAGTTCTTC. This codes for CASKREHAYNEQFF.

This clone appeared a few times. The chain employs TRBV20-1 and TRBJ1-2, with D tentatively TRBD1 (5 bases). This CDR3 is 14 amino acids long. The ends were cut back, 3 bases at V and 6 bases at J, with 17 bases in the middle. Germline V lookup: CDR1 DFQATT, CDR2 SNEGSKA (reference sequence). The CDR3, as DNA: TGCAGTGCTAGTCGCGGGGGGGGTCAGCATGGCTACACCTTC. Protein: CSASRGGGQHGYTF.

The chain uses TRBV18 and TRBJ2-2, with D tentatively TRBD1 (6 bases). The germline V gene encodes CDR1 KGHSH and CDR2 LQKENI. The V end was cut by 4 bases, the J end by 4 bases, with 19 bases between. This CDR3 is 17 amino acids long. In nucleotides, the CDR3 is TGTGCCAGCTCACGAACAAATCAGGGGCCCAGCACCGGGGAGCTGTTTTTT. This gives the protein CASSRTNQGPSTGELFF.

This sequence joins TRBV28 and TRBJ1-2; the match to TRBD1 covers 7 bases. The CDR3 sequence is 14 residues long. The junction had 8 bases not matched to a gene; V was cut back by 6 bases and J by 4 bases. CDR1 and CDR2 (germline): MDHEN, SYDVKM. The CDR3 coding sequence is TGTGCCAGCAGCCGCACAGACAGGGTCTATGGCTACACCTTC. Encoded protein: CASSRTDRVYGYTF.

This chain links TRBV24-1 with TRBJ2-1; perhaps TRBD2 as D (6 bases). This CDR3 region has 15 residues. The germline V and J ends were trimmed by 4 bases and 6 bases, with 15 bases remaining between them. Per germline, CDR1 KGHDR and CDR2 SFDVKD. As DNA, the CDR3 is TGTGCCACCAGTGACCTAGGCGGGAAGACCAATGAGCAGTTCTTC. Its protein is CATSDLGGKTNEQFF.

The CDR3 DNA sequence: TGTGCCAGCAGTTTGCCTAGGGGCTCTGGGGCCAACGTCCTGACTTTC. This gives the protein CASSLPRGSGANVLTF. This chain joins TRBV28 and TRBJ2-6; TRBD1 might be the D (5 bases). This CDR3 is 16 amino acids long. Germline values: CDR1 MDHEN, CDR2 SYDVKM. V dropped 3 bases and J dropped 0 bases, with 9 bases sitting between them.

The V call is TRBV4-1, the J call TRBJ1-2; D is unclear. Germline CDR1 reads MGHRA; CDR2 reads YSYEKL. Trimming stripped 5 bases from V and 2 bases from J, with 18 bases between. The CDR3 runs to 16 residues. In DNA form, the CDR3 reads TGCGCCAGCAGCTCCTTCAGAACACGGGTCAACTATGGCTACACCTTC. As protein: CASSSFRTRVNYGYTF.